The clone carrying this T cell receptor (beta chain) has a handful of counts. Its antigen is undetermined. Sequencing of TCRbeta CDR3 at survey depth gave sequences and template counts. Only in-frame clones appear in the TCRdb table, and some are missing; sequencing was by immunoSEQ multiplex PCR. The table has 10,000 or so clones, roughly two thirds seen once; the top ten hold approximately 8.8%. This record belongs to a study of tissue T cells after allogeneic stem cell transplantation. The wider study: Pathologist H&E review favored samples with visible lymphocytes for sequencing among multiple samples.

Study-wide results and limits: This small cohort was clinically heterogeneous, and sampling depth was a limitation.

Trimming removed 0 bases from V and 0 bases from J, with 12 bases in between. Germline V lookup: CDR1 SGHTA, CDR2 FQGNSA. The CDR3 covers 17 residues. The V call is TRBV7-2, the J call TRBJ2-1; possible D gene TRBD2, 6 bases. The receptor was derived from a woman aged 18 to 55 with breast cancer. The sample here was tissue from the ileum, taken at autopsy. CDR3 residues: CASSLAFSGYSYNEQFF. The CDR3 region has the DNA TGTGCCAGCAGCTTAGCATTCAGCGGGTACTCCTACAATGAGCAGTTCTTC.